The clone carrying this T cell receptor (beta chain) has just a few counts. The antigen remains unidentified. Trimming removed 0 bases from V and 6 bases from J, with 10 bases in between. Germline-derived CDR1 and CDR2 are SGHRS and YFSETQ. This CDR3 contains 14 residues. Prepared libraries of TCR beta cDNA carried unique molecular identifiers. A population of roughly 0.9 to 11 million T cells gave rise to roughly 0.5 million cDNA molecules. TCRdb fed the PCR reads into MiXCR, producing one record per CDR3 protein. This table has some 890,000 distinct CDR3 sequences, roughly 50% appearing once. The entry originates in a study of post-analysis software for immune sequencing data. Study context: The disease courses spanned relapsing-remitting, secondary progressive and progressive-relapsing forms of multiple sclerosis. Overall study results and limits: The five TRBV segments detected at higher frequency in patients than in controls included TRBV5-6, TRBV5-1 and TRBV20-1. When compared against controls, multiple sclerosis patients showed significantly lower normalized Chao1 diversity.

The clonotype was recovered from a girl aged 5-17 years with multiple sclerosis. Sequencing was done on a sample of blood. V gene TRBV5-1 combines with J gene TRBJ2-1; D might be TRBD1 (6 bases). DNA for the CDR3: TGCGCCAGCAGCTTGGCAGCAGGGGTCAATGAGCAGTTCTTC. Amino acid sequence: CASSLAAGVNEQFF.